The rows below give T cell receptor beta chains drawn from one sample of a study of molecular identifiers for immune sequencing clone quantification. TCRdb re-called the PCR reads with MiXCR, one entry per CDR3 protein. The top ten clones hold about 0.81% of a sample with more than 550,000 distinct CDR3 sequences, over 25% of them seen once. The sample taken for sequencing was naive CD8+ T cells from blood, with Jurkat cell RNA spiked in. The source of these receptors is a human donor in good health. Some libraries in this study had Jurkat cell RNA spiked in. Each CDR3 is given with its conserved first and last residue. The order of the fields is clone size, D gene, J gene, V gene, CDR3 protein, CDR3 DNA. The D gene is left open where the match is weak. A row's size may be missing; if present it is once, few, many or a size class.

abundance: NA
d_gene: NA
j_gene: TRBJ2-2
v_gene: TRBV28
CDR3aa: CASSHPDNLSGEPFF
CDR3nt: TGTGCCAGCAGCCATCCGGACAATCTGTCCGGGGAGCCGTTTTTT

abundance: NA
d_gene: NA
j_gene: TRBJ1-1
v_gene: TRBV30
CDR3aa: CAWSYSGQPLTEAFF
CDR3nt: TGTGCCTGGAGTTACTCCGGACAACCCCTCACTGAAGCTTTCTTT

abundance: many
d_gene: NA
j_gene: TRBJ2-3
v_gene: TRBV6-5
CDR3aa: CASSYSNREGTDTQYF
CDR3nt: TGTGCCAGCAGTTACTCGAACAGGGAAGGGACAGATACGCAGTATTTT

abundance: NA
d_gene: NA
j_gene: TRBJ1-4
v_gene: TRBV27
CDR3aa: CASSPRSLVSTNEKLFF
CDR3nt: TGTGCCAGCAGTCCCCGGTCCCTCGTTTCAACTAATGAAAAACTGTTTTTT

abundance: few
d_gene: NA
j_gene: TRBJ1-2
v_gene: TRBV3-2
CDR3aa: CASSRPEGNYGYTF
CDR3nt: TGTGCCAGCAGCCGTCCGGAGGGTAACTATGGCTACACCTTC

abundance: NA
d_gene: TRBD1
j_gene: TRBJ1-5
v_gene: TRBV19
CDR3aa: CASSMGDRAFNQHQHF
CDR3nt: TGTGCCAGTAGTATGGGGGACAGGGCTTTCAATCAGCACCAGCATTTT

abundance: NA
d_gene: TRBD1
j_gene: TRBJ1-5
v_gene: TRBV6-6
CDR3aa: CASSYSGTGSQPQHF
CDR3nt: TGTGCCAGCAGTTACTCGGGGACAGGGAGTCAGCCCCAGCATTTT

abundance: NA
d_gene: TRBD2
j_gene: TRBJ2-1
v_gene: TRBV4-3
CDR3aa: CASSQDRAGGPVNEQFF
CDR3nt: TGCGCCAGCAGCCAAGATAGAGCGGGAGGGCCCGTCAATGAGCAGTTCTTC

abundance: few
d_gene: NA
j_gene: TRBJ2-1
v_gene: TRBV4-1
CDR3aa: CASSQGSGSNYNEQFF
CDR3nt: TGCGCCAGCAGCCAGGGATCAGGGTCTAACTACAATGAGCAGTTCTTC

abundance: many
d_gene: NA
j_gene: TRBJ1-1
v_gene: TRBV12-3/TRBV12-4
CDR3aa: CASSFYGGMNTEAFF
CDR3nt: TGTGCCAGCAGTTTTTACGGAGGGATGAACACTGAAGCTTTCTTT

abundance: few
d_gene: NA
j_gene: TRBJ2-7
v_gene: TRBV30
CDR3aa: CAWSVPHGTSTYEQYF
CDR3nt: TGTGCCTGGAGTGTACCCCACGGGACAAGTACCTACGAGCAGTACTTC

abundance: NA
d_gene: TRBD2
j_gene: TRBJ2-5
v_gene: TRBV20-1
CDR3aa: CSARVGLAGEVFTPETQYF
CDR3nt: TGCAGTGCTAGAGTGGGGTTAGCGGGAGAGGTTTTTACACCAGAGACCCAGTACTTC

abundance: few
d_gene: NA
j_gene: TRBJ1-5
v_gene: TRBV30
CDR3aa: CAWSVSGINQPQHF
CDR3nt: TGTGCCTGGAGTGTATCCGGGATTAATCAGCCCCAGCATTTT

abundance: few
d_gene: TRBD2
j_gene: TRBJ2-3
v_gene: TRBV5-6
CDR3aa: CASSLQREYTDTQYF
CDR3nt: TGTGCCAGCAGCTTGCAGCGGGAGTACACAGATACGCAGTATTTT

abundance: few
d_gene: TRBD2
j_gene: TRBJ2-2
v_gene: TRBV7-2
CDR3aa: CASSLGGDFFTGELFF
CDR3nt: TGTGCCAGCAGCTTGGGGGGGGATTTCTTCACCGGGGAGCTGTTTTTT

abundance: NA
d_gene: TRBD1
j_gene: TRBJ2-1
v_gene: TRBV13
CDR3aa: CASSLEQGARNEQFF
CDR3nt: TGTGCCAGCAGCTTAGAACAGGGGGCAAGGAATGAGCAGTTCTTC

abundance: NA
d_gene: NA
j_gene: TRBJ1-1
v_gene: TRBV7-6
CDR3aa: CASQNLRGGEAFF
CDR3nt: TGTGCCAGCCAAAATTTACGGGGAGGTGAAGCTTTCTTT

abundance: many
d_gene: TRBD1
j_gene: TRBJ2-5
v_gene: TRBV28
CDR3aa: CASSPQPGQGAQETQYF
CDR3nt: TGTGCCAGCAGTCCACAACCGGGACAGGGGGCCCAAGAGACCCAGTACTTC

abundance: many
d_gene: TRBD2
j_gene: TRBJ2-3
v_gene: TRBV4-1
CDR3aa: CASSQVLSSGRTDTQYF
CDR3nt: TGCGCCAGCAGCCAAGTCCTCTCTAGCGGGAGGACAGATACGCAGTATTTT

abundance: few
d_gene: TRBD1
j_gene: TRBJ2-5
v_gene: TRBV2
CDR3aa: CASRAQGAMETQYF
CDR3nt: TGTGCCAGCAGAGCACAGGGGGCCATGGAGACCCAGTACTTC

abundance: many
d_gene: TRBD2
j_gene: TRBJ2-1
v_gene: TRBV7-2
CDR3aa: CASQTKLAGGNEQFF
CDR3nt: TGTGCCAGCCAGACCAAACTAGCGGGGGGCAATGAGCAGTTCTTC

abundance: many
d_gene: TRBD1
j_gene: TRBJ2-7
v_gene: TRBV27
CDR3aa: CASSLLLPGQGYYEQYF
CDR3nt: TGTGCCAGCAGTTTATTATTGCCGGGACAGGGTTACTACGAGCAGTACTTC

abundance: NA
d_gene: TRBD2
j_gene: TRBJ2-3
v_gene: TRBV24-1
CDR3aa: CATSDLQIGRELQEDTQYF
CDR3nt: TGTGCCACCAGTGATTTGCAAATTGGGCGGGAGCTCCAGGAAGATACGCAGTATTTT

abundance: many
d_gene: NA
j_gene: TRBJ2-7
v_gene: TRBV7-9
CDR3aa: CASSLPATYEQYF
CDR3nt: TGTGCCAGCAGCTTACCTGCCACCTACGAGCAGTACTTC

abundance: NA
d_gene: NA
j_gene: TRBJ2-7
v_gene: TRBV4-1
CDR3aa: CASSQGLGLEQYF
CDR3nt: TGCGCCAGCAGCCAGGGGCTTGGGCTTGAGCAGTACTTC

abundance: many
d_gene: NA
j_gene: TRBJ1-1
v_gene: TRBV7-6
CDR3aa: CASSAETDSPVAFF
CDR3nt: TGTGCCAGCAGCGCGGAGACGGACAGCCCAGTAGCTTTCTTT

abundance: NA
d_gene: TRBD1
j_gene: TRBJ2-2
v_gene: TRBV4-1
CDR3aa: CAGSQGQGNTGELFF
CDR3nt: TGCGCCGGCAGCCAAGGACAGGGGAACACCGGGGAGCTGTTTTTT

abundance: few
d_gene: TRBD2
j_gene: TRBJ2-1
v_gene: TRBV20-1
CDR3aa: CSANPSGDQSIYNEQFF
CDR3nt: TGCAGTGCTAACCCTAGCGGGGATCAATCTATATACAATGAGCAGTTCTTC

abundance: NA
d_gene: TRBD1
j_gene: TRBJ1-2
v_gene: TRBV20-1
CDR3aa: CSARPDRRKNYGYIF
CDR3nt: TGCAGTGCTAGACCGGACAGGAGGAAAAACTATGGCTACATCTTC

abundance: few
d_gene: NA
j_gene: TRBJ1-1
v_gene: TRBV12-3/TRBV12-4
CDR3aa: CASRLSGTDVEAFF
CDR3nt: TGTGCCAGCAGGCTATCGGGGACGGACGTTGAAGCTTTCTTT

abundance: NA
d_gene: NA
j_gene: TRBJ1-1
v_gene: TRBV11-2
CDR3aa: CASSTRQSLMNTEAFF
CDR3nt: TGTGCCAGCAGTACTCGACAGAGCCTCATGAACACTGAAGCTTTCTTT

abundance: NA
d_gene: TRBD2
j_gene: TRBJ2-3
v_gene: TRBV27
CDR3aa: CASSFTSGSTDTQYF
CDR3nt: TGTGCCAGCAGTTTTACTAGCGGAAGCACAGATACGCAGTATTTT

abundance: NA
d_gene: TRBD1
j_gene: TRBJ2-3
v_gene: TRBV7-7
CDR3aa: CASSLGVWTGEVTDTQYF
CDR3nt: TGTGCCAGCAGCTTAGGGGTCTGGACAGGGGAAGTTACAGATACGCAGTATTTT

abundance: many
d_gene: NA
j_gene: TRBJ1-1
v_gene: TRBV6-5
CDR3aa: CASSYYKNTEAFF
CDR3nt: TGTGCCAGCAGTTACTACAAGAACACTGAAGCTTTCTTT

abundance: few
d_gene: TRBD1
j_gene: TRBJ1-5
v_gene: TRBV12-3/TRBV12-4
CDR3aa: CASSSDRVSPNQPQHF
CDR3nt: TGTGCCAGCAGCTCCGACAGGGTCTCTCCCAATCAGCCCCAGCATTTT

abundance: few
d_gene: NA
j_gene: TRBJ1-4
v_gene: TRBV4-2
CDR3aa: CASSGSSTNEKLFF
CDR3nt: TGTGCCAGCTCGGGATCCTCAACTAATGAAAAACTGTTTTTT

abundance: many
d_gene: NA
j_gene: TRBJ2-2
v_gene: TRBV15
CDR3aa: CATSREDDIASPAGELFF
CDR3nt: TGTGCCACCAGCAGAGAAGATGATATAGCCTCCCCGGCCGGGGAGCTGTTTTTT

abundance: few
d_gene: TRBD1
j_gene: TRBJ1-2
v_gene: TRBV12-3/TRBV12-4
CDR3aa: CASSTGGSYGYTF
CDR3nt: TGTGCCAGCAGTACAGGGGGCTCGTATGGCTACACCTTC

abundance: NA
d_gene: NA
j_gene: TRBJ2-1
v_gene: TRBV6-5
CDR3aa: CASSTPSGSLDEQFF
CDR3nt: TGTGCCAGCAGCACCCCGTCGGGGAGTTTAGATGAGCAGTTCTTC

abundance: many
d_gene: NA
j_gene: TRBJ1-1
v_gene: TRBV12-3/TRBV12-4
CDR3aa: CASSLAGTNTEAFF
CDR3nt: TGTGCCAGCAGTTTAGCCGGGACGAACACTGAAGCTTTCTTT

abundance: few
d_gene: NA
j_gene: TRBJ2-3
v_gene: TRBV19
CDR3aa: CASRKGSDTQYF
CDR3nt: TGTGCCAGTAGAAAGGGGTCAGATACGCAGTATTTT

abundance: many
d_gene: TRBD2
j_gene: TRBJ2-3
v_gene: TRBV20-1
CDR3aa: CSARKGLAESTDTQYF
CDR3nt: TGCAGTGCTAGAAAGGGACTAGCGGAGAGCACAGATACGCAGTATTTT

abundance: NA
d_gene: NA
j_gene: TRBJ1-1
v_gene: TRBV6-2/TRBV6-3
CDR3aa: CASSYRRGTNTEAFF
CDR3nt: TGTGCCAGCAGTTACCGCAGGGGCACGAACACTGAAGCTTTCTTT

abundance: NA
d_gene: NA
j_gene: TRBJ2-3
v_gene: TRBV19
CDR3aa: CASSIFTGGSADTQYF
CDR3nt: TGTGCCAGTAGTATATTCACAGGAGGGTCGGCAGATACGCAGTATTTT

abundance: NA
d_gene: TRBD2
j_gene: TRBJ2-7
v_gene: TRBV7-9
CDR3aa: CASSLMLAGAHEQYF
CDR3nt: TGTGCCAGCAGCTTAATGCTAGCGGGAGCCCACGAGCAGTACTTC

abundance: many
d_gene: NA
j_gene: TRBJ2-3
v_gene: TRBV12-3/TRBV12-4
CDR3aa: CASSSRQTRTDTQYF
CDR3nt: TGTGCCAGCAGTTCCAGACAGACCCGCACAGATACGCAGTATTTT

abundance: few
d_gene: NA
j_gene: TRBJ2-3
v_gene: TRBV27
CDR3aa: CASSLAYPPDTQYF
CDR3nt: TGTGCCAGCAGTTTAGCATACCCCCCAGATACGCAGTATTTT

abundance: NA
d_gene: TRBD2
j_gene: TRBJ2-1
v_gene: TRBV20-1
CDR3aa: CSARVSGRGRAPNEQFF
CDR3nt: TGCAGTGCTAGAGTCTCCGGTCGCGGGAGGGCCCCCAATGAGCAGTTCTTC